Below are 26 T cell receptor beta chains sequenced from a single sample in a study of cytomegalovirus exposure and HLA in healthy donors. 60 Vbeta and 13 Jbeta primers were used in PCR. Some clones are missing from TCRdb's copy, which holds only in-frame ones; the method was immunoSEQ multiplex PCR. In the table there are about 91,000 clones, 60% to 65% of which are singletons. Sequenced material: PBMCs. These receptor sequences come from a human donor in good health.

The CDR3 coding sequence is TGTGCCAGCAGCTTTAAAAGCAGGATCGATTCACCCCTCCACTTT. Amino acid sequence: CASSFKSRIDSPLHF. The chain employs TRBV5-6 and TRBJ1-6; D remains unclear. Between the trimmed V and J ends, which lost 2 bases and 8 bases, there was a span of 14 bases. Germline V gene data show CDR1 as SGHDT and CDR2 as YYEEEE. This CDR3 region has 15 residues.

This clone has more than one count but fewer than ten. The chain carries TRBV9 and TRBJ2-5; 7 bases agree with TRBD1. Germline loops: CDR1 SGDLS, CDR2 YYNGEE. The trim removed 3 bases at V and 5 bases at J, leaving 13 bases unmatched. CDR3 length: 16 residues. The chain's CDR3 is CASSDYKTGYFETQYF. The CDR3 coding sequence is TGTGCCAGCAGCGACTACAAGACAGGGTACTTTGAGACCCAGTACTTC.

The rearrangement uses TRBV19 and TRBJ1-5; 10 positions agree with TRBD1. This CDR3 comprises 16 residues. V lost 4 bases to trimming and J lost 2 bases; unmatched junction nucleotides: 5. Germline CDR1 reads LNHDA; CDR2 reads SQIVND (reference sequence). For the CDR3, the DNA is TGTGCCAGTAGTAGACAGGGGGCAGGGGGCAATCAGCCCCAGCATTTT. It yields the protein CASSRQGAGGNQPQHF.

J is TRBJ1-1 and V is TRBV19; the D is unclear. The CDR3 runs 12 residues. Trimming cost V 11 bases and J 3 bases, with 13 bases left between them. The germline CDR1 and CDR2 sequences are LNHDA and SQIVND (reference sequence). The chain's CDR3 is CASFNGYTEAFF. The CDR3 DNA reads TGTGCCTCCTTCAACGGGTACACTGAAGCTTTCTTT.

The V and J genes are TRBV5-4 and TRBJ1-3; D is ambiguous. Germline assignment: CDR1 SGHNT and CDR2 YYREEE (reference sequence). V was shortened by 1 base and J by 5 bases, with 10 bases between the two germline ends. This CDR3 contains 14 residues. CDR3 coding DNA: TGTGCCAGCAGCTTGATTACGGAGAGAAACACCATATATTTT. Translating it yields CASSLITERNTIYF.

This rearrangement joins TRBV11-3 to TRBJ2-1; 8 bases are a match to TRBD2. V shed 1 base and J 4 bases; nucleotides not matched to a gene: 3. This CDR3 has 15 amino acids. Looked up from germline, CDR1 is SGHNT and CDR2 is YENEEA. CDR3 protein: CASSLGGGRYNEQFF. The CDR3 nucleotides read TGTGCCAGCAGCTTAGGGGGCGGGAGGTACAATGAGCAGTTCTTC.

This chain uses TRBV4-3 with TRBJ2-7, with TRBD1 matching 7 bases. Germline V gene data show CDR1 as LGHNA and CDR2 as YSLEER. This CDR3 is built from 17 residues. V lost 1 base, J lost 3 bases, and 12 bases stayed unmatched. CDR3 in amino acids: CASSQVLSGQEHYEQYF. For the CDR3, the DNA is TGCGCCAGCAGCCAAGTGTTATCTGGACAGGAGCACTACGAGCAGTACTTC.

Only a few counts were recorded for this clone. The chain uses TRBV6-5 and TRBJ1-5, with 7 positions matching TRBD1. The CDR3 spans 15 residues. After removal of 6 bases from V and 3 bases from J, the junction contained 8 bases not matched to a gene. Germline lookup yields CDR1 MNHEY and CDR2 SVGAGI. The CDR3 bases are TGTGCCAGCAGCAAAGACAGGGCCCCCAATCAGCCCCAGCATTTT. This encodes CASSKDRAPNQPQHF.

The chain employs TRBV4-3 and TRBJ2-1, with TRBD2 matching over 10 bases. The V gene end was trimmed by 0 bases and the J gene end by 8 bases; junction bases not matched to a gene: 10. This CDR3 comprises 17 residues. Germline V gene lookup returns CDR1 LGHNA and CDR2 YSLEER. The CDR3 sequence is CASSQEFGLADGDEQFF. CDR3 sequence (DNA): TGCGCCAGCAGCCAAGAATTTGGACTAGCGGATGGCGATGAGCAGTTCTTC.

This chain joins TRBV7-9 and TRBJ1-2; perhaps TRBD1 as D (6 bases). This CDR3 spans 14 amino acids. V gave up 5 bases and J gave up 5 bases, with 15 bases separating them. Per germline, CDR1 SEHNR and CDR2 FQNEAQ (reference sequence). Here the CDR3 reads CASSGGARRYGYTF. As DNA, the CDR3 is TGTGCCAGCAGCGGGGGGGCCCGGAGGTATGGCTACACCTTC.

V gene TRBV10-3 combines with J gene TRBJ2-2; D gene uncertain. Germline V gene sequence: CDR1 ENHRY, CDR2 SYGVKD. The CDR3 covers 16 residues. Deletions cut 2 bases from V and 7 bases from J, with 17 bases between. The CDR3 coding sequence is TGTGCCATCAGTGAGATTGGGCCCTCGGATGACGGGGAGCTGTTTTTT. This codes for CAISEIGPSDDGELFF.

This clone was recorded a few times. The chain carries TRBV19 and TRBJ1-6, with 8 nucleotides matching TRBD1. The CDR3 is 13 amino acids. Germline V lookup: CDR1 LNHDA, CDR2 SQIVND (reference sequence). The V and J ends lost 5 bases and 12 bases, in that order; junction bases with no gene match: 6. The CDR3 region has the DNA TGTGCCAGTAGTTGGACAGGGTCTGAACCCCTCCACTTT. It translates to CASSWTGSEPLHF.

There are a few counts of this clone. V gene TRBV7-2 combines with J gene TRBJ2-3; 9 bases are shared with TRBD2. Trimming took 0 bases from V and 5 from J; bases not matched to a gene: 6. The CDR3 is made up of 16 amino acids. The germline V gene encodes CDR1 SGHTA and CDR2 FQGNSA. CDR3 DNA: TGTGCCAGCAGCTTAGCCAGCGGGGGGCCCCAAGATACGCAGTATTTT. Protein sequence: CASSLASGGPQDTQYF.

This clone was seen a single time. The chain recombines TRBV9 with TRBJ1-1, with TRBD1 as a possible D gene (6 bases). This CDR3 has 14 amino acids. The V gene lost 4 bases and the J gene lost 1 base, with 11 bases spanning the gap. CDR1 is SGDLS, CDR2 YYNGEE, per germline. CDR3 coding DNA: TGTGCCAGCAGCCCGAGGGGGGGGAACACTGAAGCTTTCTTT. This gives the protein CASSPRGGNTEAFF.

The V call is TRBV7-2, the J call TRBJ2-3, with TRBD2 as a possible D gene (5 bases). Trimming removed 3 bases at V and 3 bases at J, with 16 bases between. The germline CDR1 and CDR2 sequences are SGHTA and FQGNSA. The CDR3 contains 16 residues. CDR3 sequence reads: CASSFVAGRATDTQYF. The CDR3 nucleotides read TGTGCCAGCAGCTTTGTGGCGGGCCGCGCAACAGATACGCAGTATTTT. Together with reference TRBV7-2 and TRBJ2-3, the CDR3 gives the full variable domain: GAGVSQSPSNKVTEKGKDVELRCDPISGHTALYWYRQSLGQGLEFLIYFQGNSAPDKSGLPSDRFSAERTGGSVSTLTIQRTQQEDSAVYLCASSFVAGRATDTQYFGPGTRLTVL.

The V gene is TRBV7-6, the J gene TRBJ2-1, with 9 bases fitting TRBD2. The trim removed 2 bases at V and 2 bases at J, leaving 10 bases unmatched. In germline, CDR1 is SGHVS, CDR2 FNYEAQ. The CDR3 is 18 residues long. The chain's CDR3 is CASSLRLWRGGPYNEQFF. CDR3 coding DNA: TGTGCCAGCAGCTTAAGGTTATGGCGGGGGGGACCCTACAATGAGCAGTTCTTC.

V is TRBV29-1 and J is TRBJ2-3, with 8 bases lining up with TRBD2. The CDR3 extends over 15 amino acids. With V trimmed by 2 bases and J by 0 bases, 4 bases remained unmatched. The germline V gene encodes CDR1 SQVTM and CDR2 ANQGSEA. The CDR3 DNA sequence: TGCAGCGTTGAACGACTAGCGTATAGCACAGATACGCAGTATTTT. Protein: CSVERLAYSTDTQYF.

The V and J genes are TRBV9 and TRBJ2-1; D might be TRBD2 (5 bases). Germline V lookup: CDR1 SGDLS, CDR2 YYNGEE. The CDR3 is made up of 16 amino acids. V lost 3 bases and J lost 0, with 13 bases in between. CDR3 sequence (DNA): TGTGCCAGCAGCGCATTTCGTGGGAGCTCCTACAATGAGCAGTTCTTC. Translated: CASSAFRGSSYNEQFF. The full variable domain, in which reference TRBV9 and TRBJ2-1 provide the parts outside the CDR3, is DSGVTQTPKHLITATGQRVTLRCSPRSGDLSVYWYQQSLDQGLQFLIQYYNGEERAKGNILERFSAQQFPDLHSELNLSSLELGDSALYFCASSAFRGSSYNEQFFGPGTRLTVL.

The chain links TRBV27 to TRBJ2-5; 11 bases align to TRBD2. The CDR3 extends over 15 amino acids. Germline values: CDR1 MNHEY, CDR2 SMNVEV (reference sequence). After removal of 6 bases from V and 4 bases from J, the junction contained 7 bases not matched to a gene. Here the CDR3 DNA reads TGTGCCAGCAGACCACTAGCGGGGGTGGGAGAGACCCAGTACTTC. Translated, it gives CASRPLAGVGETQYF.

This chain uses TRBV7-2 with TRBJ2-3, with D possibly TRBD2 on 7 matching bases. V was clipped by 5 bases and J by 5 bases, with 14 bases between them. This CDR3 is built from 14 residues. CDR1 SGHTA and CDR2 FQGNSA come from the germline V gene. Here the CDR3 DNA reads TGTGCCAGCAGCCAAGGGGGGGGACTAGATACGCAGTATTTT. This sequence encodes CASSQGGGLDTQYF.

This clone came up once. The sample contains more than one DNA sequence encoding this CDR3. The genes are TRBV6-5 and TRBJ1-1; TRBD1 might be the D (6 bases). Germline CDR1 is MNHEY and CDR2 is SVGAGI. This CDR3 comprises 13 residues. Trimming took 2 bases from V and 11 from J, leaving 15 bases between them. CDR3 DNA sequence: TGTGCCAGCAGTTACGAAGTCAGGGGAGAGGCTTTCTTT. This translates into CASSYEVRGEAFF.

This clone came up a few times. J is TRBJ1-4 and V is TRBV7-2; perhaps TRBD1 as D (6 bases). This CDR3 spans 13 amino acids. Trimming removed 7 bases from V and 8 bases from J, with 14 bases in between. In germline, CDR1 is SGHTA, CDR2 FQGNSA. Here the CDR3 DNA reads TGTGCCAGCAACACAGGGTTTGGAGAAAAACTGTTTTTT. Its translation is CASNTGFGEKLFF.

The chain recombines TRBV5-4 with TRBJ1-4; TRBD1 matches 9 bases. Trimming removed 4 bases from V and 0 bases from J; junction bases left unmatched: 4. CDR3 length equals 16 residues. Looked up from germline, CDR1 is SGHNT and CDR2 is YYREEE (reference sequence). Here the CDR3 reads CASSLDRGATNEKLFF. CDR3 nucleotide sequence: TGTGCCAGCAGCCTAGACAGGGGGGCAACTAATGAAAAACTGTTTTTT.

V is TRBV7-3 and J is TRBJ2-6; possible D gene TRBD2, 6 bases. The germline gives CDR1 SGHTA, CDR2 FQGTGA. Trimming removed 5 bases at V and 0 bases at J, with 14 bases between. This CDR3 comprises 17 residues. This CDR3 reads CASSAGPRFSGANVLTF. The DNA for the CDR3 is TGTGCCAGCAGCGCGGGGCCGCGTTTCTCTGGGGCCAACGTCCTGACTTTC.

Notes on this clone: Different DNA sequences within this sample yield the same CDR3. This chain connects TRBV9 to TRBJ2-3, with 11 bases aligning to TRBD2. Germline assignment: CDR1 SGDLS and CDR2 YYNGEE. The V gene end was trimmed by 0 bases and the J gene end by 5 bases; junction bases not matched to a gene: 5. The CDR3 extends over 16 amino acids. The CDR3 reads CASSVGLAGWGDTQYF. CDR3 bases: TGTGCCAGCAGCGTAGGACTAGCGGGGTGGGGAGATACGCAGTATTTT.

This chain connects TRBV18 to TRBJ1-4, with D possibly matching TRBD1 (6 bases). Trimming took off 3 bases at V and 8 bases at J, with 16 bases between the two ends. CDR1 and CDR2 from the germline V gene are KGHSH and LQKENI. There are 15 residues in the CDR3. This CDR3 is CASSPEQGLEEKLFF. The DNA of the CDR3 is TGTGCCAGCTCACCGGAACAGGGATTGGAGGAAAAACTGTTTTTT.